This passage covers 32 T cell receptor beta chains from one sample sequenced in a study of blood T cell repertoires in COVID-19. Clones were read by immunoSEQ multiplex PCR, and TCRdb kept only the in-frame ones, dropping some. This sample has some 200,000 clones, with more than 80% found just once. The material sequenced was peripheral blood. The receptor set was obtained from a woman aged 80 or older with COVID-19, enrolled during active disease.

The CDR3 DNA reads TGCGCCAGCAGTACAGGGGACGCAGATACGCAGTATTTT. Translation gives CASSTGDADTQYF. This sequence joins TRBV5-1 and TRBJ2-3; the match to TRBD1 covers 7 bases. The CDR3 spans 13 residues. Germline CDR1 is SGHRS and CDR2 is YFSETQ. The V segment lost 5 bases and the J segment 4 bases; nucleotides outside the gene matches: 4.

The chain recombines TRBV29-1 with TRBJ1-2; 7 bases fit TRBD1. CDR1 and CDR2 from the germline V gene are SQVTM and ANQGSEA. V lost 7 bases and J lost 5; bases outside the gene matches: 13. This CDR3 is built from 14 residues. In nucleotides, the CDR3 is TGCAGCGCCCTCCGGGACAGCGCACTTTATGGCTACACCTTC. Translated: CSALRDSALYGYTF.

The rearrangement uses TRBV4-2 and TRBJ1-1; D unclear. CDR3 length: 15 residues. Deletions cut 4 bases from V and 1 base from J, with 13 bases between. Germline V gives CDR1 LGHNA, CDR2 YNFKEQ. This CDR3 is CASSLGSGGNTEAFF. DNA for the CDR3: TGTGCCAGCAGCCTGGGGTCGGGAGGGAACACTGAAGCTTTCTTT.

CDR3 sequence: CASSNPSDRVSNQPQHF. CDR3 DNA: TGTGCCAGCAGTAACCCCTCGGACAGGGTATCGAATCAGCCCCAGCATTTT. The rearrangement uses TRBV2 and TRBJ1-5, with 8 bases that match TRBD1. In germline, CDR1 is SNHLY, CDR2 FYNNEI. This CDR3 comprises 17 residues. The junction had 13 bases not matched to a gene; V was cut back by 5 bases and J by 4 bases.

V is TRBV19 and J is TRBJ1-5; 9 bases map to TRBD1. V shed 4 bases, J shed 2 bases, and the junction held 0 bases outside the gene matches. Germline CDR1 is LNHDA and CDR2 is SQIVND (reference sequence). This CDR3 is 14 amino acids long. This CDR3 is CASSRTGGNQPQHF. CDR3 nucleotides: TGTGCCAGTAGTAGGACAGGGGGCAATCAGCCCCAGCATTTT.

This sequence joins TRBV9 and TRBJ2-5, with TRBD2 matching 8 bases. The CDR3 extends over 14 amino acids. Per germline, CDR1 SGDLS and CDR2 YYNGEE. Trimming removed 3 bases from V and 4 bases from J; junction bases left unmatched: 5. The CDR3 here is CASSASAGGETQYF. CDR3 DNA sequence: TGTGCCAGCAGCGCCTCGGCGGGGGGAGAGACCCAGTACTTC.

This chain connects TRBV5-6 to TRBJ1-6; D may be TRBD1 (6 bases). V was clipped by 0 bases and J by 9 bases, with 10 bases between them. The CDR3 is 14 amino acids. CDR1 is SGHDT, CDR2 YYEEEE, per germline. Here the CDR3 DNA reads TGTGCCAGCAGCTTGGAGGGGGTACGTTCACCCCTCCACTTT. This codes for CASSLEGVRSPLHF. The full variable domain, its missing parts supplied by reference TRBV5-6 and TRBJ1-6, is DAGVTQSPTHLIKTRGQQVTLRCSPKSGHDTVSWYQQALGQGPQFIFQYYEEEERQRGNFPDRFSGHQFPNYSSELNVNALLLGDSALYLCASSLEGVRSPLHFGNGTRLTVT.

The chain joins TRBV10-2 to TRBJ2-7; 12 positions match TRBD2. This CDR3 region has 18 residues. CDR1 is WSHSY and CDR2 is SAAADI in the germline V gene. Unmatched junction bases numbered 15, after V lost 6 bases and J lost 3 bases. CDR3 in amino acids: CASSLLTTSGGLGYEQYF. CDR3 nucleotides: TGCGCCAGCAGCTTGCTGACGACTAGCGGGGGACTTGGCTACGAGCAGTACTTC.

The chain joins TRBV2 to TRBJ2-7, with D possibly matching TRBD2 (5 bases). CDR3 length equals 12 residues. Germline V gene data show CDR1 as SNHLY and CDR2 as FYNNEI. V was pared by 11 bases and J by 3 bases, with 14 bases between. For the CDR3, the DNA is TGTGCCGGCGCGGGCCGGGGCTACGAGCAGTACTTC. Residues: CAGAGRGYEQYF.

Here the CDR3 DNA reads TGTGCCAGCAGCCGAGACAGGGATCAGCCCCAGCATTTT. This gives the protein CASSRDRDQPQHF. The V call is TRBV12-3 or TRBV12-4, the J call TRBJ1-5; 7 bases line up with TRBD1. V was pared by 6 bases and J by 5 bases, with 4 bases of the junction left unmatched. CDR3 length equals 13 residues.

The J gene is TRBJ2-1, the V gene TRBV15, with no clear D. V lost 0 bases, J lost 9 bases, and 9 bases lay in between. Germline lookup yields CDR1 LNHNV and CDR2 YYDKDF (reference sequence). The CDR3 consists of 13 residues. CDR3 loop: CATSRDHLSEQFF. CDR3 nucleotide sequence: TGTGCCACCAGCAGAGATCACCTCAGTGAGCAGTTCTTC.

The chain employs TRBV3-1 (or the pseudogene TRBV3-2) and TRBJ1-3, with unresolved D. The length of the CDR3 is 16 residues. The ends were cut back, 4 bases at V and 0 bases at J, with 13 bases in the middle. Germline V CDR1 and CDR2: LGHDT, YNNKEL (reference sequence). The CDR3 DNA reads as TGTGCCAGCAGCCCTTTGGCCAGTGGCTCTGGAAACACCATATATTTT. As protein: CASSPLASGSGNTIYF.

In its sample, this clone was seen once. The chain employs TRBV4-2 and TRBJ1-1, with TRBD1 as a possible D gene (5 bases). Germline V gene data show CDR1 as LGHNA and CDR2 as YNFKEQ. The CDR3 is 13 residues long. Trimming removed 0 bases from V and 12 bases from J, with 14 bases in between. CDR3 protein: CASSQDRAGRTFF. DNA for the CDR3: TGTGCCAGCAGCCAAGATCGGGCAGGGAGGACTTTCTTT.

The chain combines TRBV6-6 with TRBJ1-5; D unresolved. V lost 5 bases and J lost 6, with 11 bases in between. The CDR3 is 13 residues long. CDR1 and CDR2 (germline): MNHNY, SVGAGI (reference sequence). The CDR3 DNA reads as TGTGCCAGCAGTATCCATTCGGTTCAGCCCCAGCATTTT. It specifies CASSIHSVQPQHF.

This rearrangement joins TRBV18 to TRBJ2-7; D might be TRBD2 (5 bases). The CDR3 is 14 residues long. The germline CDR1 and CDR2 sequences are KGHSH and LQKENI. V lost 2 bases and J 2 bases, leaving 10 bases between the germline ends. DNA for the CDR3: TGTGCCAGCTCACCAGGGGTTAGCGCCTACGAGCAGTACTTC. It specifies CASSPGVSAYEQYF. Based on the CDR3 plus reference TRBV18 and TRBJ2-7, the full variable domain is NAGVMQNPRHLVRRRGQEARLRCSPMKGHSHVYWYRQLPEEGLKFMVYLQKENIIDESGMPKERFSAEFPKEGPSILRIQQVVRGDSAAYFCASSPGVSAYEQYFGPGTRLTVT.

The chain recombines TRBV10-3 with TRBJ2-3; no definite D call. Trimming took off 11 bases at V and 5 bases at J, with 14 bases between the two ends. Germline V CDR1 and CDR2: ENHRY, SYGVKD. This CDR3 comprises 12 residues. The CDR3 reads CASRNGVDTQYF. Here the CDR3 DNA reads TGTGCCTCCCGCAACGGAGTAGATACGCAGTATTTT.

The chain employs TRBV5-1 and TRBJ2-1; weak D call: TRBD2 (5 bases). The CDR3 is made up of 16 amino acids. Germline assignment: CDR1 SGHRS and CDR2 YFSETQ. Trimming shortened V by 0 bases and J by 3 bases, and 13 bases separated the two germline ends. The CDR3 bases are TGCGCCAGCAGCTTGGCGTCGGTTAGCGACTACAATGAGCAGTTCTTC. It encodes CASSLASVSDYNEQFF.

The chain employs TRBV7-5 and TRBJ1-2. TRBV7-5 is recorded as a pseudogene. The length of the CDR3 is 17 residues. CDR3 amino acids: CARSPGFWRLKLGGYTF. In nucleotides, the CDR3 is TGTGCCAGAAGCCCCGGGTTTTGGAGGTTAAAGTTGGGTGGCTACACCTTC.

The chain employs TRBV6-5 and TRBJ2-5; 10 bases match TRBD2. CDR1 is MNHEY and CDR2 is SVGAGI in the germline V gene. The V segment lost 6 bases and the J segment 4 bases; nucleotides outside the gene matches: 8. The CDR3 is 15 residues long. The CDR3 coding sequence is TGTGCCAGCAGCGCAGTAGCGGGAGGCGGAGAGACCCAGTACTTC. The encoded protein is CASSAVAGGGETQYF.

This clone was seen a single time. The gene calls are TRBV28 and TRBJ1-1; D call uncertain. The CDR3 contains 15 residues. CDR1 and CDR2 (germline): MDHEN, SYDVKM. The ends were cut back, 6 bases at V and 0 bases at J, with 14 bases in the middle. The CDR3 nucleotides read TGTGCCAGCAGCCGATCGGGAGGACTGAACACTGAAGCTTTCTTT. Translation gives CASSRSGGLNTEAFF.

The count of this clone is one. DNA of the CDR3: TGTGCCAGCAGCGTCACTAGCGGGAGGACAGATACGCAGTATTTT. Amino acid sequence: CASSVTSGRTDTQYF. This chain links TRBV7-9 with TRBJ2-3; 12 nucleotides agree with TRBD2. The CDR3 has 15 amino acids. V dropped 5 bases and J dropped 3; count of bases not matched to a gene: 3. CDR1 is SEHNR and CDR2 is FQNEAQ in the germline V gene (reference sequence).

The chain carries TRBV7-6 and TRBJ2-3; D might be TRBD2 (5 bases). The CDR3 totals 15 residues. Deletions cut 4 bases from V and 2 bases from J, with 13 bases between. Germline CDR1 reads SGHVS; CDR2 reads FNYEAQ. The CDR3 coding sequence is TGTGCCAGCAGCTCAATAGCCGGGAACACAGATACGCAGTATTTT. Translating gives CASSSIAGNTDTQYF.

The chain links TRBV3-1 (or the pseudogene TRBV3-2) to TRBJ2-7; D gene ambiguous. CDR3 length: 12 amino acids. The V gene lost 3 bases and the J gene lost 3 bases, with 6 bases spanning the gap. Germline values: CDR1 LGHDT, CDR2 YNNKEL (reference sequence). CDR3 bases: TGTGCCAGCAGCCATGCGTACTACGAGCAGTACTTC. Its protein is CASSHAYYEQYF.

The chain uses TRBV5-3 and TRBJ1-1; a possible D gene is TRBD1 (5 bases). TRBV5-3 is given ORF status, its function remaining uncertain. Trimming took off 3 bases at V and 9 bases at J, with 21 bases between the two ends. This CDR3 spans 15 amino acids. The chain's CDR3 is CARSWPLLRVVKAFF. The CDR3 DNA sequence: TGTGCCAGAAGCTGGCCCCTACTCAGGGTAGTGAAAGCTTTCTTT.

This clone showed up just once. This sequence joins TRBV13 and TRBJ1-2, with a weak D call TRBD1 (5 bases). CDR1 PRHDT and CDR2 FYEKMQ come from the germline V gene (reference sequence). The CDR3 length is 14 residues. V lost 6 bases and J 8 bases, leaving 19 bases between the germline ends. For the CDR3, the DNA is TGTGCCAGCAGTTCCGCACAGGACCCGAAAGGCTACACCTTC. The encoded protein is CASSSAQDPKGYTF.

This chain joins TRBV7-3 and TRBJ1-1; possibly TRBD1 for D (5 bases). This CDR3 spans 14 amino acids. Trimming took 5 bases from V and 1 from J, leaving 11 bases between them. Germline-derived CDR1 and CDR2 are SGHTA and FQGTGA. The CDR3: CASSTGGTNTEAFF. The CDR3 nucleotides read TGTGCCAGCAGCACCGGAGGGACGAACACTGAAGCTTTCTTT.

The V gene is TRBV11-2, the J gene TRBJ2-5; the match to TRBD1 covers 7 bases. The CDR3 has 15 amino acids. The germline V gene has CDR1 SGHAT and CDR2 FQNNGV. The J segment lost 5 bases and the V segment lost 8 bases, leaving 14 bases of the junction unmatched. In DNA form, the CDR3 reads TGTGCCAGCGCCCCAGGGGGTAGCTGGGCGGAGACCCAGTACTTC. The encoded protein is CASAPGGSWAETQYF.

This clone was seen a handful of times. The sample holds other DNA sequences that translate to the same CDR3. V usage is TRBV18 and J usage is TRBJ2-5; D may be TRBD2 (6 bases). Germline-derived CDR1 and CDR2 are KGHSH and LQKENI. This CDR3 has 13 residues. V lost 2 bases to trimming and J lost 2 bases, with 6 bases between them. CDR3 coding DNA: TGTGCCAGCTCACCAGGGGGGCAAGAGACCCAGTACTTC. Its translation is CASSPGGQETQYF.

This chain links TRBV5-1 with TRBJ2-3, with D uncertain. Germline assignment: CDR1 SGHRS and CDR2 YFSETQ. This CDR3 is built from 11 residues. Trimming stripped 8 bases from V and 2 bases from J, with 6 bases between. CDR3 region: CASLDTDTQYF. The CDR3 nucleotides read TGCGCCAGTCTAGACACAGATACGCAGTATTTT.

The chain joins TRBV19 to TRBJ2-7, with 12 nucleotides matching TRBD2. This CDR3 is 16 amino acids long. V lost 5 bases, J lost 4 bases, and 9 bases stayed unmatched. Germline CDR1 and CDR2: LNHDA and SQIVND (reference sequence). Here the CDR3 DNA reads TGTGCCAGTAGTCGGACTGGAGGGACTAGCGGGTACGAGCAGTACTTC. Translating it yields CASSRTGGTSGYEQYF.

The chain links TRBV19 to TRBJ2-5; 7 bases agree with TRBD2. The CDR3 has 16 amino acids. The V gene end was trimmed by 9 bases and the J gene end by 3 bases; junction bases not matched to a gene: 16. Germline V CDR1 and CDR2: LNHDA, SQIVND (reference sequence). The CDR3 DNA follows: TGTGCCAGCCGTAGTAACGGCGGGGCGGGGGAAGAGACCCAGTACTTC. Protein product: CASRSNGGAGEETQYF.

The chain employs TRBV24-1 and TRBJ2-2, with D possibly matching TRBD1 (6 bases). Germline CDR1 is KGHDR and CDR2 is SFDVKD. V gave up 6 bases and J gave up 5 bases, with 9 bases separating them. The CDR3 length is 13 residues. The CDR3 spells CATSNRGTGELFF. The CDR3 bases are TGTGCCACCAGTAATAGGGGGACCGGGGAGCTGTTTTTT.